One and the same sample provided the 10 T cell receptor beta chains below, sequenced in a study of blood T cell repertoires in COVID-19. Generated by immunoSEQ multiplex PCR, the TCRdb table keeps only in-frame clones and is missing some. Among 280,000 or so clones listed, around 91% were seen once. Input material: PBMCs or T cells enriched from blood (not recorded which). The receptors originated from a woman aged 18-29 years with acute COVID-19.

The CDR3 bases are TGTGCCAGCAGCCCTCCGGACAGGGGGAGTGAAAAACTGTTTTTT. Encoded protein: CASSPPDRGSEKLFF. The chain joins TRBV7-9 to TRBJ1-4, with 10 bases that match TRBD1. The CDR3 runs 15 residues. The J segment lost 7 bases and the V segment lost 5 bases, leaving 7 bases of the junction unmatched. The germline gives CDR1 SEHNR, CDR2 FQNEAQ (reference sequence).

The chain recombines TRBV6-5 with TRBJ2-7; 10 bases agree with TRBD1. The V segment lost 0 bases and the J segment 4 bases; nucleotides outside the gene matches: 3. Germline values: CDR1 MNHEY, CDR2 SVGAGI. The length of the CDR3 is 15 residues. The CDR3 bases are TGTGCCAGCAGTTACTCGCCGGGACAGGGGTACGAGCAGTACTTC. This translates into CASSYSPGQGYEQYF.

The chain combines TRBV25-1 with TRBJ2-3, with D tentatively TRBD1 (5 bases). From germline, CDR1 is MGHDK and CDR2 SYGVNS. This CDR3 spans 15 amino acids. Trimming took 8 bases from V and 2 from J, leaving 17 bases between them. DNA of the CDR3: TGTGCCAGCCGTTCCACAGGCTCTACCACAGATACGCAGTATTTT. It yields the protein CASRSTGSTTDTQYF.

This rearrangement joins TRBV27 to TRBJ2-7, with 8 bases matching TRBD2. Germline V lookup: CDR1 MNHEY, CDR2 SMNVEV (reference sequence). V was pared by 1 base and J by 2 bases, with 4 bases of the junction left unmatched. The CDR3 is made up of 15 amino acids. The CDR3 DNA sequence: TGTGCCAGCAGTTTATTTGCGGGAGGCCCCTACGAGCAGTACTTC. Its protein product is CASSLFAGGPYEQYF.

The chain combines TRBV15 with TRBJ1-4, with D maybe TRBD1 (5 bases). V was shortened by 8 bases and J by 8 bases, with 12 bases between the two germline ends. This CDR3 has 12 amino acids. Germline V gene data show CDR1 as LNHNV and CDR2 as YYDKDF (reference sequence). The CDR3 DNA reads as TGTGCCACCGGCCAGGGAATCGAAAAACTGTTTTTT. It is translated as CATGQGIEKLFF. Complete variable domain (other parts from reference TRBV15 and TRBJ1-4): DAMVIQNPRYQVTQFGKPVTLSCSQTLNHNVMYWYQQKSSQAPKLLFHYYDKDFNNEADTPDNFQSRRPNTSFCFLDIRSPGLGDTAMYLCATGQGIEKLFFGSGTQLSVL.

V and J are TRBV6-6 and TRBJ2-5; 7 bases fit TRBD2. V shed 6 bases, J shed 4 bases, and the junction held 5 bases outside the gene matches. The CDR3 sequence is 13 residues long. CDR1 and CDR2 from the germline V gene are MNHNY and SVGAGI (reference sequence). The CDR3 region is CASRLASLETQYF. CDR3 nucleotide sequence: TGTGCCAGCAGACTAGCGTCCCTAGAGACCCAGTACTTC.

The chain employs TRBV11-3 and TRBJ2-3; 9 nucleotides line up with TRBD2. CDR1 and CDR2 from the germline V gene are SGHNT and YENEEA. CDR3 size: 16 residues. V dropped 4 bases and J dropped 4; count of bases not matched to a gene: 9. CDR3 coding DNA: TGTGCCAGCAGCTCCGGGGGCGGGAGGGCCTCAGATACGCAGTATTTT. Translating gives CASSSGGGRASDTQYF.

The V gene is TRBV5-6, the J gene TRBJ2-3, with a weak D call TRBD1 (5 bases). Germline V gene data show CDR1 as SGHDT and CDR2 as YYEEEE. The CDR3 has 14 amino acids. The V end was cut by 1 base, the J end by 3 bases, with 9 bases between. CDR3 in amino acids: CASSLFSGTDTQYF. As DNA, the CDR3 is TGTGCCAGCAGCTTGTTTTCAGGGACAGATACGCAGTATTTT.

The gene calls are TRBV5-1 and TRBJ2-5; 9 bases line up with TRBD1. The length of the CDR3 is 15 residues. CDR1 is SGHRS, CDR2 YFSETQ, per germline. The ends lost 0 bases at V and 5 bases at J; junction bases unmatched: 5. The CDR3 loop reads CASSLGDRAGETQYF. The CDR3 bases are TGCGCCAGCAGCTTGGGGGACAGGGCCGGGGAGACCCAGTACTTC.

The chain carries TRBV4-3 and TRBJ2-5, with D possibly TRBD1 on 5 matching bases. V lost 8 bases, J lost 2 bases, and 15 bases lay in between. Germline CDR1 and CDR2: LGHNA and YSLEER. The CDR3 covers 14 residues. The CDR3 protein is CASLRQRPQETQYF. DNA of the CDR3: TGCGCCAGCCTGAGACAGAGACCGCAAGAGACCCAGTACTTC.